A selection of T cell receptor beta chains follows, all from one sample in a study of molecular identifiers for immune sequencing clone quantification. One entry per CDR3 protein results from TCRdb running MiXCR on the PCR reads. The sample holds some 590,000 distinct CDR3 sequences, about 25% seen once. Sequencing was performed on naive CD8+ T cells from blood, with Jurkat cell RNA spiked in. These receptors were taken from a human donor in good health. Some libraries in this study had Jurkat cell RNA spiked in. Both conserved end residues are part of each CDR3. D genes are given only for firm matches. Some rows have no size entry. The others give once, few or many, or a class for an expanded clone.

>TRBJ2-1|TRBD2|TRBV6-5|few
CASSSILSGIRYNEQFF
TGTGCCAGCAGTTCAATATTAAGCGGGATACGTTACAATGAGCAGTTCTTC
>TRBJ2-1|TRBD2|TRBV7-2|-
CASSLEVAGYNEQFF
TGTGCCAGCAGCTTAGAGGTAGCGGGCTACAATGAGCAGTTCTTC
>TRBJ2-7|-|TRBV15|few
CATSKVRGTYEQYF
TGTGCCACCTCAAAGGTTAGAGGGACCTACGAGCAGTACTTC
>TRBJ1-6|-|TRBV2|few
CASSAGGSSSPLHF
TGTGCCAGCAGTGCCGGGGGCAGTTCGTCACCCCTCCACTTT
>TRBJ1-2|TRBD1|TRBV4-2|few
CASRDTGGPWGGYTF
TGTGCCAGCAGGGATACAGGGGGCCCGTGGGGCGGCTACACCTTC
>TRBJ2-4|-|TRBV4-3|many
CASSQLGAKNIQYF
TGCGCCAGCAGCCAACTGGGTGCCAAAAACATTCAGTACTTC
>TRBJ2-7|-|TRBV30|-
CAWRPAGYEQYF
TGTGCCTGGAGACCTGCAGGCTACGAGCAGTACTTC
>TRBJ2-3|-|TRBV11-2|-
CASSDPDTQYF
TGTGCCAGCTCAGACCCTGATACGCAGTATTTT
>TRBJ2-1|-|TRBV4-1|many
CASSQLQESSYNEQFF
TGCGCCAGCAGCCAGCTACAGGAGAGCTCCTACAATGAGCAGTTCTTC
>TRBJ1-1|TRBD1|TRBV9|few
CASSEGALIASDPPEAFF
TGTGCCAGCAGCGAGGGGGCCTTAATAGCGTCCGATCCCCCTGAAGCTTTCTTT
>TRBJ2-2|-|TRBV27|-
CASSERTANTGELFF
TGTGCCAGCAGTGAGCGGACAGCGAACACCGGGGAGCTGTTTTTT
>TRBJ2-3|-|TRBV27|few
CASSPRLVPDTQYF
TGTGCCAGCAGTCCGAGACTAGTCCCAGATACGCAGTATTTT
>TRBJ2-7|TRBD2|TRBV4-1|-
CASSHPDSGRGYEQYF
TGCGCCAGCAGCCACCCGGATAGCGGGAGAGGTTACGAGCAGTACTTC
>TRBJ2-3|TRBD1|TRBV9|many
CASSVAGTGDTDTQYF
TGTGCCAGCAGCGTAGCCGGGACAGGGGACACAGATACGCAGTATTTT
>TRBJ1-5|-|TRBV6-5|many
CASSWDPNQPQHF
TGTGCCAGCAGTTGGGACCCTAATCAGCCCCAGCATTTT
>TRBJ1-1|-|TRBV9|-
CASSVAQRGMNTEAFF
TGTGCCAGCAGCGTAGCCCAGAGGGGTATGAACACTGAAGCTTTCTTT